The entry that follows covers one T cell receptor (beta chain) sequence. The target antigen is unknown. The germline gives CDR1 SNHLY, CDR2 FYNNEI. The V and J ends lost 4 bases and 6 bases, in that order; junction bases with no gene match: 1. This CDR3 is 15 amino acids long. It was with 60 Vbeta and 13 Jbeta primers that the PCR ran. Sequencing was performed with immunoSEQ multiplex PCR; in TCRdb, only in-frame clones are kept and a portion is missing. The listing contains approximately 61,000 clones. The data stem from a study of cytomegalovirus exposure and HLA in healthy donors. Findings and limits, study-wide: A later examination showed that TCR association rates differed by HLA locus, with DRB1 most and HLA-C fewest. The investigators catalogued 150 to 200 TCR beta chains as cytomegalovirus-associated. In a later analysis, HLA-associated TCR beta chains were more clonally expanded than equally common others.

The genes are TRBV2 and TRBJ2-2; TRBD2 matches at 14 bases. Material for sequencing was PBMCs. The source of this sequence is a young woman in good health and CMV-seronegative. The CDR3 loop reads CASSGLAGGAGELFF. The CDR3, as DNA: TGTGCCAGCAGTGGACTAGCGGGAGGGGCCGGGGAGCTGTTTTTT.